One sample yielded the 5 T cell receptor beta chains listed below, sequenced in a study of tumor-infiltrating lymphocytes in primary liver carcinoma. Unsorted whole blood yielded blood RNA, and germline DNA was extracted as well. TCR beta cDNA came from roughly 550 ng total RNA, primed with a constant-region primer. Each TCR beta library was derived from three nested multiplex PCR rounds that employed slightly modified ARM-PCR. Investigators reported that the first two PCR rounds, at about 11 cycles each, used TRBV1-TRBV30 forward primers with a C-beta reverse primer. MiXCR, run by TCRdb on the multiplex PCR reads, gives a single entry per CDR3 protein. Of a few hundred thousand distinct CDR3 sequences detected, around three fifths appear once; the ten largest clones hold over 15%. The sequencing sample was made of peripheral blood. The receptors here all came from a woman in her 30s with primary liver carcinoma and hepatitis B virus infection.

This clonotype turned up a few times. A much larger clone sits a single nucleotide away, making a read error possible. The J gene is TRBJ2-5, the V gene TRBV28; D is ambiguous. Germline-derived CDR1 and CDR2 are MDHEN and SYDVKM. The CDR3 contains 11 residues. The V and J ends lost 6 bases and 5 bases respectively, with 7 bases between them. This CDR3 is CASRKRETQYF. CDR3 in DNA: TGTGCCAGCAGAAAAAGGGAGACCCAGTACTTC.

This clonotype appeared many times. The CDR3 protein is CSVEEVSGGANTGELFF. The CDR3, as DNA: TGCAGCGTTGAAGAAGTCAGCGGGGGTGCGAACACCGGGGAGCTGTTTTTT. The chain recombines TRBV29-1 with TRBJ2-2; 8 bases align to TRBD2. The CDR3 runs to 17 residues. Losses at the gene ends were 0 bases for V and 0 bases for J; bases not matched to a gene: 6. Germline-derived CDR1 and CDR2 are SQVTM and ANQGSEA.

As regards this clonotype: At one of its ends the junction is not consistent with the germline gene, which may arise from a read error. The CDR3 DNA sequence: TGTGCCAGCCAATTTGACGGAGGCAATGAACAGTTCTTC. Its protein is CASQFDGGNEQFF. The rearrangement joins TRBV12-3 or TRBV12-4 to TRBJ2-1, with a tentative D call TRBD2 (5 bases). CDR3 length: 13 amino acids.

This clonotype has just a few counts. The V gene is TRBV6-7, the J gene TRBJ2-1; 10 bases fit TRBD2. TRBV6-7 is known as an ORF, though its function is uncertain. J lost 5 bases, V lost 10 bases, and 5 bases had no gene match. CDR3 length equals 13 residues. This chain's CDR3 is CATVAGGDNEQFF. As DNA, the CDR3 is TGTGCCACTGTAGCGGGAGGCGACAATGAGCAGTTCTTC.

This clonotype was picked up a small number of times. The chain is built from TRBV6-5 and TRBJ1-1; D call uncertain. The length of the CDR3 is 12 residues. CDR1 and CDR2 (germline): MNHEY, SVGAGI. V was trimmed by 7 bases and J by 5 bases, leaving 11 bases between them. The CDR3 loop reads CASTGGRTEAFF. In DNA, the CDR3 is TGTGCCAGCACCGGAGGGCGTACTGAAGCTTTCTTT.